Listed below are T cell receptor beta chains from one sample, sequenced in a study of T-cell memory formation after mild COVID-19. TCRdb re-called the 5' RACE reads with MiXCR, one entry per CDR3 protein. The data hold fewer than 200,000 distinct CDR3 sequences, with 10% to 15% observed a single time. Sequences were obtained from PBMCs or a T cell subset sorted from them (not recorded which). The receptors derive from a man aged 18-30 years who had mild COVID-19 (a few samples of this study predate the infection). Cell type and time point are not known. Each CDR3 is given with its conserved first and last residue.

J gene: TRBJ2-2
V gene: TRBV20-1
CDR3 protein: CSAMSAGTRNTGELFF

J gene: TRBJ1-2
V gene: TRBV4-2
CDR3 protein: CASIQGGDRSNYGYTF

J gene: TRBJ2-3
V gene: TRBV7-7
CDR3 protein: CASSRGRGDTQYF

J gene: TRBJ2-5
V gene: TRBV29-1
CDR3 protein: CSVEAGGAQTQYF

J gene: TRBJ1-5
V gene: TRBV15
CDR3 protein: CATSVNRGRGEPQHF

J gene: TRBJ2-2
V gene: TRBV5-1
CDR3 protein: CASTPGQGANTGELFF

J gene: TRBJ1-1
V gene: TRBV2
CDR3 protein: CASRETGPNTEAFF

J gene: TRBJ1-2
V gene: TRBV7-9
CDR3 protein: CASSRGPLSYGYTF

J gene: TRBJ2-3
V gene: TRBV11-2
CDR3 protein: CASSPLIIAGASTDTQYF

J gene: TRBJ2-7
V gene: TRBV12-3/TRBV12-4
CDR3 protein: CASRPAESYEQYF

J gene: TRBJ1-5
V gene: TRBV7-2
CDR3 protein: CASTPGRDFNQPQHF

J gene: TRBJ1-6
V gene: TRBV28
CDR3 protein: CASSPWGQGNYNSPLHF

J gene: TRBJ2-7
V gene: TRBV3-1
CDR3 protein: CASSQGGYEQYF

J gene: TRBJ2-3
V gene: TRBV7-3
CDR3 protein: CASSSGQGDTDTQYF

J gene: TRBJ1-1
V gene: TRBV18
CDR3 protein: CASSPLQGRDTEAFF

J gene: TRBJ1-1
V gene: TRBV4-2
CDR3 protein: CASSQELGLLQAPEAFF

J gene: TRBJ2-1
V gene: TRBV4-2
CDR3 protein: CASRGGRYEQFF

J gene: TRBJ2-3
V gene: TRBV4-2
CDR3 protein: CDSSQGTATDTQYF

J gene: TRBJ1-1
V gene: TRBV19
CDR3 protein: CASRGNGPEAFF

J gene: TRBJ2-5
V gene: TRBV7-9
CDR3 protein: CASSLDRTQETQYF

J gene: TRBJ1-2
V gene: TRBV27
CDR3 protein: CASSLYRSYGYTF

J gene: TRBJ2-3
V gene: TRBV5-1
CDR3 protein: CASSLALANEGDTQYF

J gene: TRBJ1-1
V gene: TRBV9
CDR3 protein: CASSVVGPGTEAFF

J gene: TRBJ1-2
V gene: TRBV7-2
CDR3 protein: CASTPFLGVRGYTF

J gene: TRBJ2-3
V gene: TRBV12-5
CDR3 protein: CASGSRRGGTDTQYF

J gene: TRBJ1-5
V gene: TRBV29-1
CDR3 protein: CSVGRGADQPQHF